These 9 T cell receptor beta chains were all obtained from the same sample, sequenced in a study of long-term antiretroviral therapy in people with HIV. Researchers report immunoSEQ v3.0 was run at survey level. Here immunoSEQ multiplex PCR was the method, and the copy in TCRdb shows in-frame clones only, minus some. This repertoire shows around 20,000 clones, around 78% found once; its top ten account for around 7%. The sequenced sample was unsorted PBMCs, obtained 2.2 years after starting antiretroviral therapy. Receptors originate from a man between 45 and 60 years old with HIV.

This chain connects TRBV23-1 to TRBJ1-3; 7 bases map to TRBD1. TRBV23-1 is noted as an ORF with a role that remains uncertain. The V gene end was trimmed by 2 bases and the J gene end by 0 bases; junction bases not matched to a gene: 7. The CDR3 runs 17 residues. CDR3 coding DNA: TGCGCCAGCAGTCAACCGTGGGACAGTCCCTCTGGAAACACCATATATTTT. Translating it yields CASSQPWDSPSGNTIYF.

The chain links TRBV6-6 to TRBJ1-4; D is perhaps TRBD1 (5 bases). CDR1 and CDR2 (germline): MNHNY, SVGAGI (reference sequence). The V and J ends lost 2 bases and 0 bases respectively, with 10 bases between them. The CDR3 runs 16 residues. The CDR3 loop reads CASSYPDSATNEKLFF. CDR3 DNA: TGTGCCAGCAGTTACCCAGACAGTGCAACTAATGAAAAACTGTTTTTT.

This clone was detected only a few times. The gene calls are TRBV19 and TRBJ2-7, with 7 bases that match TRBD1. J gave up 3 bases and V 5 bases, and 10 bases lay outside the gene matches. CDR1 and CDR2 from the germline V gene are LNHDA and SQIVND (reference sequence). The CDR3 is made up of 15 amino acids. For the CDR3, the DNA is TGTGCCAGTAGTTCCTCCGGGACAGCGAGCTACGAGCAGTACTTC. This sequence encodes CASSSSGTASYEQYF.

The rearrangement joins TRBV2 to TRBJ2-5; 14 bases align to TRBD2. The germline gives CDR1 SNHLY, CDR2 FYNNEI. The CDR3 loop spans 14 amino acids. With 5 bases clipped from V and 5 bases from J, the junction kept 1 base outside the gene matches. CDR3 bases: TGTGCCAGCAGTCGGACTAGCGGGGGGGAGACCCAGTACTTC. Translating gives CASSRTSGGETQYF.

This clone was picked up one time. V usage is TRBV5-6 and J usage is TRBJ2-1; TRBD1 matches at 8 bases. Germline V gene sequence: CDR1 SGHDT, CDR2 YYEEEE. This CDR3 comprises 13 residues. The V and J ends lost 3 bases and 9 bases, in that order; junction bases with no gene match: 5. CDR3 sequence (DNA): TGTGCCAGCAGCTGGGACAGGCGGGCTGAGCAGTTCTTC. This encodes CASSWDRRAEQFF.

This clone was counted once. The gene calls are TRBV5-4 and TRBJ2-4, with D tentatively TRBD1 (6 bases). V lost 3 bases to trimming and J lost 8 bases, with 12 bases between them. CDR1 SGHNT and CDR2 YYREEE come from the germline V gene (reference sequence). The CDR3 loop spans 13 amino acids. This CDR3 reads CASSSRGPDIQYF. The CDR3 DNA sequence: TGTGCCAGCAGCTCCAGGGGTCCGGACATTCAGTACTTC.

This clone was detected a few times. The J gene is TRBJ2-7, the V gene TRBV4-1; 12 bases are a match to TRBD2. Per germline, CDR1 MGHRA and CDR2 YSYEKL. J gave up 7 bases and V 1 base, and 5 bases lay outside the gene matches. This CDR3 has 15 amino acids. In DNA form, the CDR3 reads TGCGCCAGCAGCCAAGGACTAGCGGGAGCCTGGGAGCAGTACTTC. Translation gives CASSQGLAGAWEQYF.

The chain carries TRBV6-1 and TRBJ2-7; 9 bases align to TRBD1. This CDR3 contains 13 residues. Per germline, CDR1 MNHNS and CDR2 SASEGT. With V trimmed by 7 bases and J by 6 bases, 7 bases remained unmatched. CDR3 in amino acids: CASTEGQGIEQYF. The CDR3 nucleotides are TGTGCCAGCACAGAGGGACAGGGAATCGAGCAGTACTTC.

This chain links TRBV11-2 with TRBJ2-1; D uncertain. There are 11 residues in the CDR3. Germline lookup yields CDR1 SGHAT and CDR2 FQNNGV. Deletions cut 1 base from V and 8 bases from J, with 3 bases between. This chain's CDR3 is CASSLVDEQFF. CDR3 coding DNA: TGTGCCAGCAGCTTAGTGGATGAGCAGTTCTTC.